This TCR beta chain was recovered during a study of blood T cell repertoires in COVID-19. Whole-study context: Acute and convalescent COVID-19 specimens originated in the United States, Italy and Spain. From T cells, B-cell-depleted T cells, or PBMCs came the material, which was cDNA or gDNA.

Trimming cost V 4 bases and J 4 bases, with 13 bases left between them. The CDR3 is 14 amino acids. In germline, CDR1 is SGHRS, CDR2 YFSETQ. Method: immunoSEQ multiplex PCR; TCRdb's copy keeps in-frame clones and lacks some. The sample shows more than 300,000 clones, approximately 89% of them seen only once. This receptor was identified in a woman aged 25-40 years who had recovered from COVID-19. The chain employs TRBV5-1 and TRBJ2-3; a weak D match, TRBD2 (5 bases). Sequencing input: PBMCs or T cells enriched from blood (not recorded which). The CDR3 sequence is CASSTDSGSDTQYF. CDR3 DNA sequence: TGCGCCAGCAGCACGGACTCAGGCTCAGATACGCAGTATTTT.